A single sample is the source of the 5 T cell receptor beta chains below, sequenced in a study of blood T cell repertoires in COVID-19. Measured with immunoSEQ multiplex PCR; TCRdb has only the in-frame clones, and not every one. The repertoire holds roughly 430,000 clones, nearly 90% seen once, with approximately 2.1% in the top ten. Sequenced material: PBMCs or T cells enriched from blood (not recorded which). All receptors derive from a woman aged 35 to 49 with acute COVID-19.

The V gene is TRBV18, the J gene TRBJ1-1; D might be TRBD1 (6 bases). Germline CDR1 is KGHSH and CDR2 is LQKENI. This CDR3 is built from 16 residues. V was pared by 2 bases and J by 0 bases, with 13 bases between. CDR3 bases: TGTGCCAGCTCACCATTTCTGGACAGCATGAACACTGAAGCTTTCTTT. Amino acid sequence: CASSPFLDSMNTEAFF.

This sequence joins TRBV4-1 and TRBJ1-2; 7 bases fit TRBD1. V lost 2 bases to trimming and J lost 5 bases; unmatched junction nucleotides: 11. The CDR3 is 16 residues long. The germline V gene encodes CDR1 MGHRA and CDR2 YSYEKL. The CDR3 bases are TGCGCCAGCAGCCAATATCCGGGACAGATAATATATGGCTACACCTTC. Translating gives CASSQYPGQIIYGYTF.

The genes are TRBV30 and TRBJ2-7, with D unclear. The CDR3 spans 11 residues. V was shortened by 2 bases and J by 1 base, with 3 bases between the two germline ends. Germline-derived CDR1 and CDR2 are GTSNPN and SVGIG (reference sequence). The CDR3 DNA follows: TGTGCCTGGAGTCGGTCCTACGAGCAGTACTTC. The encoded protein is CAWSRSYEQYF. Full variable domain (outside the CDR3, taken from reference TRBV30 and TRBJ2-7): SQTIHQWPATLVQPVGSPLSLECTVEGTSNPNLYWYRQAAGRGLQLLFYSVGIGQISSEVPQNLSASRPQDRQFILSSKKLLLSDSGFYLCAWSRSYEQYFGPGTRLTVT.

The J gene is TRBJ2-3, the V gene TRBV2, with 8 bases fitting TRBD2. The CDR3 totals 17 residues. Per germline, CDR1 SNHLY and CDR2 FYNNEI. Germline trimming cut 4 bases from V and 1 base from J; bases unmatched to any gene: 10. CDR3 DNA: TGTGCCAGCAGTGTAGGCGGGGGGATCTTTGGCACAGATACGCAGTATTTT. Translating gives CASSVGGGIFGTDTQYF. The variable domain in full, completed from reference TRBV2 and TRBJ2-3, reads EPEVTQTPSHQVTQMGQEVILRCVPISNHLYFYWYRQILGQKVEFLVSFYNNEISEKSEIFDDQFSVERPDGSNFTLKIRSTKLEDSAMYFCASSVGGGIFGTDTQYFGPGTRLTVL.

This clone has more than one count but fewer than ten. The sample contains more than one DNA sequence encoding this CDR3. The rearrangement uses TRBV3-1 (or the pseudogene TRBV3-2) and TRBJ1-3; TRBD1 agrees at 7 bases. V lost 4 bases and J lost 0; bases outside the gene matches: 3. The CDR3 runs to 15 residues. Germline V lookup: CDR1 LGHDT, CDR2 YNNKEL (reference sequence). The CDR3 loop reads CASSRRDSSGNTIYF. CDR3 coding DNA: TGTGCCAGCAGCCGCAGGGACAGCTCTGGAAACACCATATATTTT.